The 22 T cell receptor beta chains below come from one sample, sequenced in a study of sequential checkpoint blockade in melanoma. Sequenced by immunoSEQ multiplex PCR; TCRdb stores in-frame clones only, minus some. The sample has some 21,000 clones, roughly 80% seen once. Treatment in this sample: randomized to nivolumab then ipilimumab (arm A) or the reverse (arm B). This specimen was CD8+ T cells sorted from blood (inferred from file names), taken from a patient given nivolumab and ipilimumab in sequence. These receptors all come from a human donor with melanoma.

This clone occurred once. V and J are TRBV7-6 and TRBJ1-6; 10 nucleotides agree with TRBD1. CDR1 and CDR2 from the germline V gene are SGHVS and FNYEAQ. The ends lost 2 bases at V and 7 bases at J; junction bases unmatched: 5. The CDR3 consists of 16 residues. CDR3 region: CASSLTRDRGNSPLHF. The CDR3 bases are TGTGCCAGCAGCTTAACCCGGGACAGGGGAAATTCACCCCTCCACTTT.

DNA of the CDR3: TGTGCCATCAGTGAGACGGCAGGGGCCCACGAGCAGTACTTC. Protein: CAISETAGAHEQYF. J is TRBJ2-7 and V is TRBV10-3; a weak D match, TRBD1 (6 bases). CDR3 size: 14 residues. Per germline, CDR1 ENHRY and CDR2 SYGVKD. The V end was cut by 2 bases, the J end by 5 bases, with 13 bases between.

This chain uses TRBV4-3 with TRBJ2-7, with a weak D call TRBD2 (6 bases). This CDR3 is built from 14 residues. V dropped 2 bases and J dropped 2 bases, with 10 bases sitting between them. Germline CDR1 LGHNA, CDR2 YSLEER. The CDR3 nucleotides read TGCGCCAGCAGCCAATGGGCGGGGACCTACGAGCAGTACTTC. This translates into CASSQWAGTYEQYF.

This sequence joins TRBV30 and TRBJ2-3, with 8 nucleotides matching TRBD1. Trimming at V came to 2 bases and at J to 6 bases, leaving 10 bases not matched to a gene. The CDR3 runs to 15 residues. Per germline, CDR1 GTSNPN and CDR2 SVGIG (reference sequence). CDR3: CAWSNLRQGRDTQYF. The CDR3 coding sequence is TGTGCCTGGAGTAATCTAAGACAGGGGAGGGATACGCAGTATTTT.

The V and J genes are TRBV6-1 and TRBJ2-3; 10 nucleotides match TRBD2. The V gene's germline CDR1 is MNHNS and CDR2 SASEGT. The CDR3 contains 15 residues. Germline trimming cut 6 bases from V and 3 bases from J; bases unmatched to any gene: 6. CDR3 coding DNA: TGTGCCAGCAGAGCGACTAGCGGGCCGACAGATACGCAGTATTTT. It yields the protein CASRATSGPTDTQYF.

V usage is TRBV5-6 and J usage is TRBJ2-7; a possible D gene is TRBD2 (5 bases). This CDR3 has 14 residues. CDR1 and CDR2 (germline): SGHDT, YYEEEE. V was clipped by 4 bases and J by 7 bases, with 18 bases between them. The CDR3 sequence is CASSTHGNRREQYF. In DNA, the CDR3 is TGTGCCAGCAGCACCCACGGGAACCGGAGGGAGCAGTACTTC.

The J gene is TRBJ2-3, the V gene TRBV9; 9 bases agree with TRBD1. V lost 2 bases and J lost 4; bases outside the gene matches: 8. The germline gives CDR1 SGDLS, CDR2 YYNGEE. The CDR3 runs to 16 residues. The CDR3 loop is CASSVAGTGNADTQYF. The DNA for the CDR3 is TGTGCCAGCAGCGTCGCCGGGACAGGGAACGCAGATACGCAGTATTTT.

The rearrangement joins TRBV4-1 to TRBJ1-5; 8 bases map to TRBD1. V trimming: 4 bases; J trimming: 3 bases; junction bases outside the gene matches: 8. CDR3 length: 16 amino acids. Germline CDR1 and CDR2: MGHRA and YSYEKL. CDR3 DNA: TGCGCCAGCAGCCTCCTGACAGGGGCGTTCAATCAGCCCCAGCATTTT. Amino acid sequence: CASSLLTGAFNQPQHF.

V gene TRBV7-9 combines with J gene TRBJ2-1; 8 nucleotides line up with TRBD2. This CDR3 has 18 amino acids. Germline V CDR1 and CDR2: SEHNR, FQNEAQ (reference sequence). Unmatched junction bases numbered 12, after V lost 1 base and J lost 4 bases. The CDR3 nucleotides read TGTGCCAGCAGCTTAGGACGGGGGGGCGGGGCGCCTTACAATGAGCAGTTCTTC. Translation: CASSLGRGGGAPYNEQFF.

Only a few counts were recorded for this clone. The DNA of the CDR3 is TGTGCCAGCAGTTCCGAAGCAACCCCCGGGACTAGCGGGAGCCGGGACTACAATGAGCAGTTCTTC. Encoded protein: CASSSEATPGTSGSRDYNEQFF. The chain has TRBV2 and TRBJ2-1; TRBD2 matches 14 bases. In germline, CDR1 is SNHLY, CDR2 FYNNEI. Germline trimming cut 5 bases from V and 3 bases from J; bases unmatched to any gene: 21. The CDR3 runs to 22 residues.

This chain connects TRBV6-5 to TRBJ2-1; TRBD1 agrees at 8 bases. Trimming cost V 4 bases and J 4 bases; bases outside gene matches: 6. CDR3 size: 15 residues. CDR1 is MNHEY and CDR2 is SVGAGI in the germline V gene. The CDR3, as DNA: TGTGCCAGCAGTTTCCGGACAGGGAGGTACAATGAGCAGTTCTTC. Its protein is CASSFRTGRYNEQFF.

This clone was seen a handful of times. The gene calls are TRBV13 and TRBJ1-5; D may be TRBD1 (6 bases). The CDR3 has 14 amino acids. Germline loops: CDR1 PRHDT, CDR2 FYEKMQ (reference sequence). Written as DNA, the CDR3 is TGTGTGTGCGGGGGGCAGCCTGCAAATCAGCCCCAGCATTTT. Protein sequence: CVCGGQPANQPQHF.

The chain is built from TRBV9 and TRBJ2-1; D is perhaps TRBD2 (6 bases). CDR1 and CDR2 from the germline V gene are SGDLS and YYNGEE. The CDR3 totals 16 residues. Between the trimmed V and J ends, which lost 1 base and 5 bases, there was a span of 16 bases. The CDR3 loop reads CASSVYGGGLNNEQFF. The CDR3, as DNA: TGTGCCAGCAGCGTATATGGGGGAGGCTTAAACAATGAGCAGTTCTTC.

Notes on this clone: The junction departs from germline at one end; a sequencing error may be responsible. This chain uses TRBV7-9 with TRBJ2-1; no firm D call. The germline CDR1 and CDR2 sequences are SEHNR and FQNEAQ (reference sequence). The CDR3 sequence is 12 residues long. CDR3 sequence: CASSALAAEKFF. CDR3 DNA: TGTGCCAGCAGCGCCCTTGCGGCTGAGAAGTTCTTC.

The V gene is TRBV9, the J gene TRBJ1-3; 9 nucleotides match TRBD1. Germline V lookup: CDR1 SGDLS, CDR2 YYNGEE. CDR3 length: 17 residues. Germline trimming cut 5 bases from V and 0 bases from J; bases unmatched to any gene: 9. CDR3: CASSSGGQGFSGNTIYF. For the CDR3, the DNA is TGTGCCAGCAGTTCGGGGGGACAGGGATTCTCTGGAAACACCATATATTTT.

The gene calls are TRBV9 and TRBJ2-7, with a possible D match to TRBD2 (7 bases). CDR1 is SGDLS, CDR2 YYNGEE, per germline. V gave up 4 bases and J gave up 5 bases, with 16 bases separating them. This CDR3 spans 14 amino acids. The CDR3 DNA is TGTGCCAGCAGCATAGGGACGGGGGGCCACGAGCAGTACTTC. Translation gives CASSIGTGGHEQYF.

This sequence joins TRBV4-3 and TRBJ2-1, with 8 bases lining up with TRBD2. The V and J ends lost 4 bases and 10 bases, in that order; junction bases with no gene match: 12. The CDR3 sequence is 15 residues long. The germline gives CDR1 LGHNA, CDR2 YSLEER. In DNA, the CDR3 is TGCGCCAGCAGCCTAGGGACTAGTTACGCGGTCGAGCAGTTCTTC. As protein: CASSLGTSYAVEQFF.

About this clone: At one of its ends the junction is not consistent with the germline gene, which may arise from a read error. The V call is TRBV14, the J call TRBJ2-7, with 11 bases fitting TRBD2. This CDR3 comprises 15 residues. From germline, CDR1 is SGHDN and CDR2 FVKESK. DNA for the CDR3: TGTACCAGCAGCCCCCTACTAGCGGGAGTGAACGAGCAGTACTTC. This encodes CTSSPLLAGVNEQYF.

The chain carries TRBV10-2 and TRBJ2-7, with TRBD2 as a possible D gene (5 bases). Germline CDR1 reads WSHSY; CDR2 reads SAAADI. The CDR3 has 12 residues. Trimming removed 8 bases from V and 3 bases from J, with 11 bases in between. CDR3 loop: CASGRAFYEQYF. CDR3 nucleotide sequence: TGCGCCAGCGGGCGGGCTTTCTACGAGCAGTACTTC.

V and J are TRBV7-2 and TRBJ2-7; D is possibly TRBD1 (6 bases). CDR3 length equals 15 residues. In germline, CDR1 is SGHTA, CDR2 FQGNSA. Trimming removed 6 bases at V and 2 bases at J, with 17 bases between. The CDR3 sequence: CASRYNRERTYEQYF. In DNA, the CDR3 is TGTGCCAGCAGATACAACAGGGAGCGAACCTACGAGCAGTACTTC.

This chain links TRBV27 with TRBJ2-7; TRBD2 agrees at 11 bases. V lost 3 bases to trimming and J lost 6 bases; unmatched junction nucleotides: 4. Germline V lookup: CDR1 MNHEY, CDR2 SMNVEV (reference sequence). CDR3 size: 14 residues. The CDR3 loop is CASSFIGTSGEQYF. The CDR3 bases are TGTGCCAGCAGTTTTATCGGGACTAGCGGCGAGCAGTACTTC.

The chain combines TRBV27 with TRBJ1-1; 7 nucleotides agree with TRBD1. CDR1 and CDR2 (germline): MNHEY, SMNVEV (reference sequence). With V trimmed by 6 bases and J by 0 bases, 7 bases remained unmatched. There are 15 residues in the CDR3. CDR3 sequence (DNA): TGTGCCAGCAGCGCCTCGACAGGGCTGAACACTGAAGCTTTCTTT. Its protein product is CASSASTGLNTEAFF.